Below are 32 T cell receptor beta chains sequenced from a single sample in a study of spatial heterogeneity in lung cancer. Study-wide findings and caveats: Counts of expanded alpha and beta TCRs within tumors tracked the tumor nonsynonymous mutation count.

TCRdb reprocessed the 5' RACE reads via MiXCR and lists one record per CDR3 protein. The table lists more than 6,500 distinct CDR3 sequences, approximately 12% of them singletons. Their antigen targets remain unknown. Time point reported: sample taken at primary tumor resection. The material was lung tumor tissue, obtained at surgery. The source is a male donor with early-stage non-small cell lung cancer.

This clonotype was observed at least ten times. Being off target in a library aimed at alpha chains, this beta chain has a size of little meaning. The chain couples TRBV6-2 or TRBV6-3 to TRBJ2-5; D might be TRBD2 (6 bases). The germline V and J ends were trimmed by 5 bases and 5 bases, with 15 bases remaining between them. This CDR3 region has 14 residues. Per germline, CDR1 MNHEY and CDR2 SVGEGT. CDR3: CASSRYRDFETQYF. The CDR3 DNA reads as TGTGCCAGCAGTCGATACCGGGACTTCGAGACCCAGTACTTC.

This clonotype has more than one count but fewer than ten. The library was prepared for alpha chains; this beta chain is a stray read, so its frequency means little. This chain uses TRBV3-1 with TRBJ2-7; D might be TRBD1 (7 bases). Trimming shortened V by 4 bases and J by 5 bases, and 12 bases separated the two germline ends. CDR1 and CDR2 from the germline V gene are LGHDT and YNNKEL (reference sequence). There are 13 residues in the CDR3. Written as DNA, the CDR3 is TGTGCCAGCAGCCGGAGGGGGCTGGACGAGCAGTACTTC. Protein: CASSRRGLDEQYF.

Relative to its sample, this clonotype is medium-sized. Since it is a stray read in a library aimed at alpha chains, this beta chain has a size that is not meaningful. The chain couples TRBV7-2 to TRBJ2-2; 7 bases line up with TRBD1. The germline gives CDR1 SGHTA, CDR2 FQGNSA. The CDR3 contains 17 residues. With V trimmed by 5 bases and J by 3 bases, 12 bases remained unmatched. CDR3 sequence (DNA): TGTGCCAGCAGCCTGGTGGTTGTCCAGGGGGACACCGGGGAGCTGTTTTTT. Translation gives CASSLVVVQGDTGELFF.

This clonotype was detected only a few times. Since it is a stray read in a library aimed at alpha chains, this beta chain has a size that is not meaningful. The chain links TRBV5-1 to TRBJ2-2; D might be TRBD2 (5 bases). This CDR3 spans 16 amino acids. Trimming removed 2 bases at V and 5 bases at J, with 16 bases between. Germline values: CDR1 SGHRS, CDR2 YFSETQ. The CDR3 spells CASSFSSSTSTGELFF. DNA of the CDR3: TGCGCCAGCAGCTTTTCGAGTAGTACTAGTACCGGGGAGCTGTTTTTT.

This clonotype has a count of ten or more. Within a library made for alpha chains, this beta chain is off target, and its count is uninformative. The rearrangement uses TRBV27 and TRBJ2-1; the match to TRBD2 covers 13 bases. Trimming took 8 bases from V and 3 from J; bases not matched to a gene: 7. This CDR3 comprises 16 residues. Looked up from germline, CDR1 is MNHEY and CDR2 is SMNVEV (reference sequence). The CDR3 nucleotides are TGTGCCAGCGCGGGACTAGCGGGAATCGGCTACAATGAGCAGTTCTTC. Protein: CASAGLAGIGYNEQFF.

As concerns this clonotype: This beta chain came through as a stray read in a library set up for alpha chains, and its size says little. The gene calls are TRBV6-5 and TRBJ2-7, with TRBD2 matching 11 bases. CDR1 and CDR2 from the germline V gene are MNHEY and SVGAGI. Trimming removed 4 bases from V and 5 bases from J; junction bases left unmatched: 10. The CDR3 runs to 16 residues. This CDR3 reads CASSWVAGGTKHEQYF. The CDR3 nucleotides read TGTGCCAGCAGTTGGGTAGCGGGAGGGACTAAGCACGAGCAGTACTTC.

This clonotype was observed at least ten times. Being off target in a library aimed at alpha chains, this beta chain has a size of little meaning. The CDR3 spells CASSQDRTSYNEQFF. The CDR3 DNA sequence: TGTGCCAGCAGCCAAGACCGTACTAGCTACAATGAGCAGTTCTTC. J is TRBJ2-1 and V is TRBV4-2; weak D call: TRBD2 (5 bases). The CDR3 loop spans 15 amino acids. V was trimmed by 0 bases and J by 3 bases, leaving 9 bases between them. The germline V gene encodes CDR1 LGHNA and CDR2 YNFKEQ.

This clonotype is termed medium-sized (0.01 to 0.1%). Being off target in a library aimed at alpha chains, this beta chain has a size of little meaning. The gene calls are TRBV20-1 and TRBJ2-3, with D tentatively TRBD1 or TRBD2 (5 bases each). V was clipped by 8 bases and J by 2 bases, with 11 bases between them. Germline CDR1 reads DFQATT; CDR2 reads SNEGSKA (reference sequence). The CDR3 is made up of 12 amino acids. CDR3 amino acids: CSIPGHTDTQYF. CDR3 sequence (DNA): TGCAGTATACCGGGGCACACAGATACGCAGTATTTT.

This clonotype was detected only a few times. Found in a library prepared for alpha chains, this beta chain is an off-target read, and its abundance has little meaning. CDR3 protein: CASSSGSTDTQYF. The CDR3 coding sequence is TGTGCCAGCTCCAGCGGCAGCACAGATACGCAGTATTTT. The chain has TRBV18 and TRBJ2-3, with D possibly TRBD2 on 5 matching bases. Trimming cost V 6 bases and J 0 bases, with 7 bases left between them. The CDR3 extends over 13 amino acids. Germline lookup yields CDR1 KGHSH and CDR2 LQKENI. Complete variable domain (other parts from reference TRBV18 and TRBJ2-3): NAGVMQNPRHLVRRRGQEARLRCSPMKGHSHVYWYRQLPEEGLKFMVYLQKENIIDESGMPKERFSAEFPKEGPSILRIQQVVRGDSAAYFCASSSGSTDTQYFGPGTRLTVL.

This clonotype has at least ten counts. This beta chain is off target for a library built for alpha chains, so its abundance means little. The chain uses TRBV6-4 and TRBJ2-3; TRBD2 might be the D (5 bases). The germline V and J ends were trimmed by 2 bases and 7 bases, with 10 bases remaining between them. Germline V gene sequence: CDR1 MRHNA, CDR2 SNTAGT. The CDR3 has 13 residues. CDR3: CASSDQRQNTQYF. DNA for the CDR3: TGTGCCAGCAGTGACCAGCGGCAGAATACGCAGTATTTT.

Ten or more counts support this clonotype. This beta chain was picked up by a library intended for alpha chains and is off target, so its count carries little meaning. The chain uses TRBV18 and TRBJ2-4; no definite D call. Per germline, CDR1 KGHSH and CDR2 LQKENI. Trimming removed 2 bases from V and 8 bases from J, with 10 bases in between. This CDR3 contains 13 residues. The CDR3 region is CASSPGQRDIQYF. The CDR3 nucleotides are TGTGCCAGCTCACCAGGGCAGAGAGACATTCAGTACTTC.

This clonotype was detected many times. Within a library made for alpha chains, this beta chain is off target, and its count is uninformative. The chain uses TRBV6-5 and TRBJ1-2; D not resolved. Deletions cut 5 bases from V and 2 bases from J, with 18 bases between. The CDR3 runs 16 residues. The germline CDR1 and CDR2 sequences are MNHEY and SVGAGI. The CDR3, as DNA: TGTGCCAGCAGTCCCCCCCCAGGAGGAGGCAACTATGGCTACACCTTC. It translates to CASSPPPGGGNYGYTF.

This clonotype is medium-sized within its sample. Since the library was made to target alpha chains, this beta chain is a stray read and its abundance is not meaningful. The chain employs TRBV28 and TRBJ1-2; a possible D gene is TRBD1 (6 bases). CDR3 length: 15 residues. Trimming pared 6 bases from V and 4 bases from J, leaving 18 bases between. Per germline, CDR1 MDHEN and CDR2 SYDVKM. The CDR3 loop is CASRGPRGSGYGYTF. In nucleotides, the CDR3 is TGTGCCAGCAGGGGCCCCAGGGGATCGGGCTATGGCTACACCTTC.

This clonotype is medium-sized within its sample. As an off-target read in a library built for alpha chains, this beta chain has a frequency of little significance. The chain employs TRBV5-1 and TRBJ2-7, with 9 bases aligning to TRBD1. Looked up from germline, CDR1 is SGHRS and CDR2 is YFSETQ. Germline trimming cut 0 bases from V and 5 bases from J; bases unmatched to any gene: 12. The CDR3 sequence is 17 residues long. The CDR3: CASSLELLGTGSDEQYF. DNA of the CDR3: TGCGCCAGCAGCTTGGAACTGTTGGGGACAGGGAGTGACGAGCAGTACTTC. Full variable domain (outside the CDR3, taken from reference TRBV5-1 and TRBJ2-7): KAGVTQTPRYLIKTRGQQVTLSCSPISGHRSVSWYQQTPGQGLQFLFEYFSETQRNKGNFPGRFSGRQFSNSRSEMNVSTLELGDSALYLCASSLELLGTGSDEQYFGPGTRLTVT.

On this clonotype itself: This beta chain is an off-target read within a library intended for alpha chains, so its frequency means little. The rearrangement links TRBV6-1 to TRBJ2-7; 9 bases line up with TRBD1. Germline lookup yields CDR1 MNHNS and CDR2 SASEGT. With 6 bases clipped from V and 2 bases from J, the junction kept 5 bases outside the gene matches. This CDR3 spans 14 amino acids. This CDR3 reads CASSPRDRAYEQYF. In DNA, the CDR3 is TGTGCCAGCAGCCCCCGGGACAGGGCCTACGAGCAGTACTTC.

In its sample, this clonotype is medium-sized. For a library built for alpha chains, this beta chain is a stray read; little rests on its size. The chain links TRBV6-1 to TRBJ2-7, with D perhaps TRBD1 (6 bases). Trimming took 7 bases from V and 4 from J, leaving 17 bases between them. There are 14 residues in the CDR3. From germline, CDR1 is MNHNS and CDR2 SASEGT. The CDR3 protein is CASKRQDKHYEQYF. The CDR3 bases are TGTGCCAGCAAAAGACAGGATAAGCATTACGAGCAGTACTTC.

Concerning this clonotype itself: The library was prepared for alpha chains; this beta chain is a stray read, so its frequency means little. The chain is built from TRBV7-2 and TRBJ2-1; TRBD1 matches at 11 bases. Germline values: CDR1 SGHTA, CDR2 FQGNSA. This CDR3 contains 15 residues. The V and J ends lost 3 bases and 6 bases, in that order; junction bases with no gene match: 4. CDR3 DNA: TGTGCCAGCAGCTTCGCCGGGACAGGGGGCAATGAGCAGTTCTTC. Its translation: CASSFAGTGGNEQFF.

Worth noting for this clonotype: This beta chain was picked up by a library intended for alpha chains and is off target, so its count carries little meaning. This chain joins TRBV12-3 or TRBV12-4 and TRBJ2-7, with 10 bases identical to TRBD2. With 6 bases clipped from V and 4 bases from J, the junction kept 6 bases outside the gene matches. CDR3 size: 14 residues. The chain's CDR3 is CASRPSGSKYEQYF. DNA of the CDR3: TGTGCCAGCAGGCCTAGCGGGAGCAAGTACGAGCAGTACTTC.

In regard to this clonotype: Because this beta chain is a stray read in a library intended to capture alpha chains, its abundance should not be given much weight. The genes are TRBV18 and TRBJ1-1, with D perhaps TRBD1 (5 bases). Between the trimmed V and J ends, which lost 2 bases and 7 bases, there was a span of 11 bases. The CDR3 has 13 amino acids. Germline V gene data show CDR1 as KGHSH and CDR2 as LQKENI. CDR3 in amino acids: CASSPRRDGEAFF. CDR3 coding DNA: TGTGCCAGCTCACCAAGGCGGGACGGTGAAGCTTTCTTT.

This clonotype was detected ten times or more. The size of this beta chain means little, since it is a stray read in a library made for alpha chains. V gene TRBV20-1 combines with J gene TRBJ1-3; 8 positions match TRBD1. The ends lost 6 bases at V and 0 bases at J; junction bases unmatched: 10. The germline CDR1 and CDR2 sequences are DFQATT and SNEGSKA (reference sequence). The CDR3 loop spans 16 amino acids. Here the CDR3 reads CSAPDRATSSGNTIYF. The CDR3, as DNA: TGCAGTGCACCGGACAGGGCTACTAGCTCTGGAAACACCATATATTTT.

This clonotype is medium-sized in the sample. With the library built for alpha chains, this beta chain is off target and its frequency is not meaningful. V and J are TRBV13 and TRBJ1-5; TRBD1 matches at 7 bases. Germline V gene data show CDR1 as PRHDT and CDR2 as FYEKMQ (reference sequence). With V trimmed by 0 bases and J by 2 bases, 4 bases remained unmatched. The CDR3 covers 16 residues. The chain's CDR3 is CASSLGGGWGNQPQHF. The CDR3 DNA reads TGTGCCAGCAGCTTAGGAGGGGGCTGGGGCAATCAGCCCCAGCATTTT.

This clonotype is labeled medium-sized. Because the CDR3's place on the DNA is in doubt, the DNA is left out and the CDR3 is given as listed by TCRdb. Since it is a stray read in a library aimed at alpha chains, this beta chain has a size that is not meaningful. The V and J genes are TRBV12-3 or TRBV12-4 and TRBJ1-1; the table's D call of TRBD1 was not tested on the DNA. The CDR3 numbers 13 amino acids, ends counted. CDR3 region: CASSSGPATEAFF.

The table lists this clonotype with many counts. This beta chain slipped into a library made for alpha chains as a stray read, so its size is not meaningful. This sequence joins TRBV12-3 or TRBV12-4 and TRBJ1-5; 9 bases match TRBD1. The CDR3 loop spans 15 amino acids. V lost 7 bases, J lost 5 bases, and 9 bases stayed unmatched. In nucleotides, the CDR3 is TGTGCCAGCACCGCGACAGGGGGTACGGATCAGCCCCAGCATTTT. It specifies CASTATGGTDQPQHF.

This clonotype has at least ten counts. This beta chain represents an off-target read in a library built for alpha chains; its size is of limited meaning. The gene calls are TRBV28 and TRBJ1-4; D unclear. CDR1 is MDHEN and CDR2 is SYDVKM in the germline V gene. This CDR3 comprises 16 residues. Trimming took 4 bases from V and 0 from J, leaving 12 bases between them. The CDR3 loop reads CASSSGNQATNEKLFF. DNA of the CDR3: TGTGCCAGCAGTTCCGGAAACCAGGCAACTAATGAAAAACTGTTTTTT.

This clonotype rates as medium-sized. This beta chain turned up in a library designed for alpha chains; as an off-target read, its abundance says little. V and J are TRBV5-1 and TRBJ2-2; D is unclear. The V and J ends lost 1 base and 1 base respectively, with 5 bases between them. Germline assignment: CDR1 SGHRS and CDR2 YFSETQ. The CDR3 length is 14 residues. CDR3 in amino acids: CASSLNGNTGELFF. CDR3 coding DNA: TGCGCCAGCAGCTTGAACGGGAACACCGGGGAGCTGTTTTTT.

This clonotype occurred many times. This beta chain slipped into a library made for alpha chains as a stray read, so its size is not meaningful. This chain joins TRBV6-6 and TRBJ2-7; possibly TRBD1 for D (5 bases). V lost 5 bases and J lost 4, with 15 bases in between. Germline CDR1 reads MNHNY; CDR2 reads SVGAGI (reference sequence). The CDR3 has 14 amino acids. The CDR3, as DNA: TGTGCCAGCAGTCAGGGCTCTCCAATTTACGAGCAGTACTTC. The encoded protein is CASSQGSPIYEQYF.

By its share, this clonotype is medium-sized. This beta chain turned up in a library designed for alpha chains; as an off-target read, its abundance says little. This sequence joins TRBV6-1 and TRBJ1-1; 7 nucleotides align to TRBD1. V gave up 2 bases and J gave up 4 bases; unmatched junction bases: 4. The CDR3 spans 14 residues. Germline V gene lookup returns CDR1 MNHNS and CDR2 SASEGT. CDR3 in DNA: TGTGCCAGCAGTGAAAGGGGGCTGAGCACTGAAGCTTTCTTT. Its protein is CASSERGLSTEAFF.

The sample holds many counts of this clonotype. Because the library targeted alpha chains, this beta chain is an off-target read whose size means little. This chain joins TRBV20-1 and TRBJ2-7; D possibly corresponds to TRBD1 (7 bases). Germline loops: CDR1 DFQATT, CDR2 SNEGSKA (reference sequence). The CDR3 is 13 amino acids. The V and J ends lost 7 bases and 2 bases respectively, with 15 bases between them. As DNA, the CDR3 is TGCAGTGGGCTGCGGGACAGCACCTACGAGCAGTACTTC. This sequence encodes CSGLRDSTYEQYF.

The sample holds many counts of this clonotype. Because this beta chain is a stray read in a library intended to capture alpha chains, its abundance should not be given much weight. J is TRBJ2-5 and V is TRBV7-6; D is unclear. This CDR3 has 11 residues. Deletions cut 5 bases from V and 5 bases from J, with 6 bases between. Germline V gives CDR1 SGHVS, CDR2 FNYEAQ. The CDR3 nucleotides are TGTGCCAGCAGCCCCCGGGAGACCCAGTACTTC. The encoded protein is CASSPRETQYF.

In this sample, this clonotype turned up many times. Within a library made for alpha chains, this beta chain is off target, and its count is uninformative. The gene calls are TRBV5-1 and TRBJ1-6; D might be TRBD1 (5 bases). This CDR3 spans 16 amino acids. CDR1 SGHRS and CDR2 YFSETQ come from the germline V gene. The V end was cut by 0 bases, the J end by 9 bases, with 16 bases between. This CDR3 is CASSLEAQLGGSPLHF. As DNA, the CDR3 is TGCGCCAGCAGCTTGGAGGCCCAGCTGGGGGGTTCACCCCTCCACTTT.

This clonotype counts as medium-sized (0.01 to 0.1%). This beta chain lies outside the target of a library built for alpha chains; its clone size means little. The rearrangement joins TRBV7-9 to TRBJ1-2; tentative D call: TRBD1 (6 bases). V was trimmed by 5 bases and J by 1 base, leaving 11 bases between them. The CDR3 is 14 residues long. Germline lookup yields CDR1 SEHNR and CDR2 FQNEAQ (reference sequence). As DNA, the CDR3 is TGTGCCAGCAGCCTAGGGGGAAATAACTATGGCTACACCTTC. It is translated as CASSLGGNNYGYTF.

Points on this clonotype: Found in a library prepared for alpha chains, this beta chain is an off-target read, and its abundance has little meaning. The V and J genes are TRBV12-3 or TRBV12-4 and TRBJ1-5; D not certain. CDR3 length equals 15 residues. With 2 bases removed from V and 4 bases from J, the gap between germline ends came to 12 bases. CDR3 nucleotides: TGTGCCAGCAGTTTAAGCGGGAGAAAGAATCAGCCCCAGCATTTT. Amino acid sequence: CASSLSGRKNQPQHF.